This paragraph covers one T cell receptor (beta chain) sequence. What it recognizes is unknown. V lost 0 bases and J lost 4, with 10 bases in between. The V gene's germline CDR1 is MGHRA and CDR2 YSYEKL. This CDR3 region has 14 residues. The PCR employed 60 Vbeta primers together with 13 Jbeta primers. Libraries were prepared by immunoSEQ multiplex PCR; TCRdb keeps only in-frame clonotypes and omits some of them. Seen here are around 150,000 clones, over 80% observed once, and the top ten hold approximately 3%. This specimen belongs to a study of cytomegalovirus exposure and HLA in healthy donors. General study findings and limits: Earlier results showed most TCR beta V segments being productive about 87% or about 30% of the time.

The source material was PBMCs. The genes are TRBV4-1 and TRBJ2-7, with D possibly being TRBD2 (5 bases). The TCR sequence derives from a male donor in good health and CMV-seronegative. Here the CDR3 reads CASSQDNGEYEQYF. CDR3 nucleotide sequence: TGCGCCAGCAGCCAAGATAACGGGGAGTACGAGCAGTACTTC.